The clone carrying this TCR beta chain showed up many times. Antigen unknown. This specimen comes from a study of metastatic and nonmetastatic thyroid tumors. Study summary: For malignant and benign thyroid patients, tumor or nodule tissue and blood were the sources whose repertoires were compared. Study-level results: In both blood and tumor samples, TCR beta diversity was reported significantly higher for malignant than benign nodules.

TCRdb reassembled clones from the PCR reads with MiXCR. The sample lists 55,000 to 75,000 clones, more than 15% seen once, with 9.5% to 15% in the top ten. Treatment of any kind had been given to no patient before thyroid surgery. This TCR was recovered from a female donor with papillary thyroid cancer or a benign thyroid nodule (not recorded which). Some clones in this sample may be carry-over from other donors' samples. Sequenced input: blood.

The CDR3 region has the DNA TGTGCCAGCAGCCCTCCGGGTAGGGTGAACACTGAAGCTTTCTTT. This codes for CASSPPGRVNTEAFF. V usage is TRBV9 and J usage is TRBJ1-1; no reliable D call. The CDR3 extends over 15 amino acids. Per germline, CDR1 SGDLS and CDR2 YYNGEE. V was pared by 4 bases and J by 0 bases, with 13 bases between.